The rows below give T cell receptor beta chains drawn from one sample of a study of CD8+ T cells in alopecia areata. TCRdb keeps only in-frame clones here, not all; method: immunoSEQ multiplex PCR. This sample has about 190,000 clones, with approximately 56% found just once. The sample in question was CD4+ T cells sorted from blood, obtained at week 0. The receptors derive from a human donor with alopecia areata. The CDR3 runs from the conserved cysteine through the conserved F or W. The order of the fields is clone size, D gene, J gene, V gene, CDR3 DNA, CDR3 protein. The D gene is left open where the match is weak. Clone size appears in some rows only: once, few, many, or a class for an expanded clone.

>-|TRBD2|TRBJ2-1|TRBV29-1
TGCAGCGTCCACTTGGGACTACACTACAATGAGCAGTTCTTC
CSVHLGLHYNEQFF
>-|-|TRBJ2-7|TRBV19
TGTGCCAGTAGCTCCCTTTACGAGCAGTACTTC
CASSSLYEQYF
>few|-|TRBJ2-7|TRBV27
TGTGCCAGCAGTTTATCTCACAGGTCTCTCGACGAGCAGTACTTC
CASSLSHRSLDEQYF
>few|TRBD1|TRBJ2-2|TRBV14
TGTGCCAGCAGCCAAGTATCCGGACAGGCTCACACCGGGGAGCTGTTTTTT
CASSQVSGQAHTGELFF
>many|-|TRBJ2-1|TRBV7-9
TGTGCCAGCAGCTTAACATCAACAGGGTTTTATGAGCAGTTCTTC
CASSLTSTGFYEQFF
>-|-|TRBJ1-1|TRBV11-2
TGTGCCAGCAGCCTCTCTACGGGCACTGAAGCTTTCTTT
CASSLSTGTEAFF
>-|TRBD1|TRBJ2-7|TRBV5-6
TGTGCCAGCAGCACAACAGGGGGCGAGCAGTACTTC
CASSTTGGEQYF
>-|-|TRBJ1-1|TRBV19
TGTGCCAGTAGTATGCGCGGATTGAACACTGAAGCTTTCTTT
CASSMRGLNTEAFF
>few|-|TRBJ2-7|TRBV4-1
TGCGCCAGCAGCCAAGCCGCCGGACTCTACGAGCAGTACTTC
CASSQAAGLYEQYF
>-|TRBD1|TRBJ1-4|TRBV2
TGTGCCAGCAGCCTATGGGTGGGGACAGATGAAAAACTGTTTTTT
CASSLWVGTDEKLFF
>-|-|TRBJ2-5|TRBV5-1
TGCGCCAGCAGCTTGAGGGAGACCCAGTACTTC
CASSLRETQYF
>-|TRBD1|TRBJ1-2|TRBV7-2
TGTGCCAGCAGCGCACAGGGACAGTCCTATGGCTACACCTTC
CASSAQGQSYGYTF
>-|-|TRBJ2-5|TRBV27
TGTGCCAGCAGTTTAGGCGAGACCCAGTACTTC
CASSLGETQYF
>-|-|TRBJ1-3|TRBV12-5
TGTGCTAGTGGTTCGGGATTACCAGGGCCCTCTGGAAACACCATATATTTT
CASGSGLPGPSGNTIYF
>-|-|TRBJ2-5|TRBV15
TGTGCCACCAGGGTAGCAGAGACCCAGTACTTC
CATRVAETQYF
>-|-|TRBJ2-7|TRBV29-1
TGCAGCGTTGTATCGGGGAGCTCCTACGAGCAGTACTTC
CSVVSGSSYEQYF
>few|-|TRBJ2-1|TRBV29-1
TGCAGCGTTGATGACGGGAGACCCTACAATGAGCAGTTCTTC
CSVDDGRPYNEQFF
>-|-|TRBJ1-1|TRBV7-8
TGTGCCAGCAGCGGACAGCTGAACACTGAAGCTTTCTTT
CASSGQLNTEAFF